This note documents a single T cell receptor (beta chain) sequence. The antigen remains unidentified. The record originates from a study of response to subunit inactivated influenza vaccine. Study-level results: The authors offered the suggestion that each seasonal influenza vaccination recruits few new T cells.

TCRdb used MiXCR to reprocess the RT-PCR reads, holding one entry per CDR3 protein. The sample consists of around 580,000 distinct CDR3 sequences, approximately 15% of them appearing once. CDR3 length: 16 residues. Trimming shortened V by 5 bases and J by 0 bases, and 13 bases separated the two germline ends. From germline, CDR1 is SGHTA and CDR2 FQGNSA. The receptor was isolated from a man aged 50 to 60 who received an inactivated influenza vaccine. The chain has TRBV7-2 and TRBJ2-2; D ambiguous. Here the sequenced sample was PBMCs from blood, taken 11 to 12 days after vaccination. The CDR3 region has the DNA TGTGCCAGCAGCACCACGGCGCGAGCGAACACCGGGGAGCTGTTTTTT. It encodes CASSTTARANTGELFF.